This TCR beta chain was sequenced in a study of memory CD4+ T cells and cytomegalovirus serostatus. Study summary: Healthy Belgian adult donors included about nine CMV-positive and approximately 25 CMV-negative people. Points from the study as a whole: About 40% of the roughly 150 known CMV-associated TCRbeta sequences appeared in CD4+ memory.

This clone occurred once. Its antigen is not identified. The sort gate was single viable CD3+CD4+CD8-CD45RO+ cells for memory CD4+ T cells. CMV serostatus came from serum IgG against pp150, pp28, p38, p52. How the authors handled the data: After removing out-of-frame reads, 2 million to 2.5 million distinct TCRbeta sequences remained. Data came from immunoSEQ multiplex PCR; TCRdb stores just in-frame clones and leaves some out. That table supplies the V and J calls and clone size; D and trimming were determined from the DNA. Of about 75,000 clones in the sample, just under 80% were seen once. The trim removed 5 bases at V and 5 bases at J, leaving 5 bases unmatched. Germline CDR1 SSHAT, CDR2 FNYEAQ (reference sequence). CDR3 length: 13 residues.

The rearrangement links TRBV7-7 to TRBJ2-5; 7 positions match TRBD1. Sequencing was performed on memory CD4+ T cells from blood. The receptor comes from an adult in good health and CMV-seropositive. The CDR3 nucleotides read TGTGCCAGCAGCCGACAGGGTCTGGAGACCCAGTACTTC. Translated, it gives CASSRQGLETQYF.